These T cell receptor beta chains were read from a single sample in a study of blood T cell repertoires in COVID-19. Repertoires were generated with immunoSEQ multiplex PCR, while TCRdb's copy carries only in-frame clones and drops some. The sample lists 70,000 to 95,000 clones; 88% were seen once. Sequenced input: peripheral blood. The receptors were sampled from a woman aged 65 to 85 with acute or convalescent COVID-19. Both conserved end residues are part of each CDR3. D genes are given only for firm matches. The size entry is marked missing in some rows and otherwise reads once, few, many or a size class.

j_call: TRBJ1-1
d_call: -
clone_size: few
v_call: TRBV5-1
cdr3_nt: TGCGCCAGCAGCTTGCAAGGTCGGGGAAACACTGAAGCTTTCTTT
cdr3_aa: CASSLQGRGNTEAFF

j_call: TRBJ2-7
d_call: TRBD2
clone_size: -
v_call: TRBV5-1
cdr3_nt: TGCGCCAGCAGCGTCAAGCCGGGACTAGCCTACGCGCAGTACTTC
cdr3_aa: CASSVKPGLAYAQYF

j_call: TRBJ2-1
d_call: -
clone_size: -
v_call: TRBV5-1
cdr3_nt: TGCGCCAGCAGCGTCCAATTCAATGAGCAGTTCTTC
cdr3_aa: CASSVQFNEQFF

j_call: TRBJ2-2
d_call: -
clone_size: -
v_call: TRBV2
cdr3_nt: TGTGCCAGCAAAATTGAGACCGGGGAGCTGTTTTTT
cdr3_aa: CASKIETGELFF

j_call: TRBJ1-1
d_call: -
clone_size: -
v_call: TRBV7-2
cdr3_nt: TGTGCCAGCAGCTTAGGCAGAATCAACACTGAAGCTTTCTTT
cdr3_aa: CASSLGRINTEAFF

j_call: TRBJ2-7
d_call: TRBD1
clone_size: once
v_call: TRBV15
cdr3_nt: TGTGCCACCAGCAGAGAAAAGACAGGGGCGTACGAGCAGTACTTC
cdr3_aa: CATSREKTGAYEQYF

j_call: TRBJ1-2
d_call: -
clone_size: -
v_call: TRBV6-5
cdr3_nt: TGTGCCAGCAGTTACTCTTCGGGATTTGGTGGCTACACCTTC
cdr3_aa: CASSYSSGFGGYTF

j_call: TRBJ1-2
d_call: -
clone_size: -
v_call: TRBV19
cdr3_nt: TGTGCCAGTAGTATAAGAGGAGACAGCACTTTTGGCTACACCTTC
cdr3_aa: CASSIRGDSTFGYTF

j_call: TRBJ2-7
d_call: -
clone_size: -
v_call: TRBV5-8
cdr3_nt: TGTGCCAGCAGCTTCCCTGGGGAGGCCTACGAGCAGTACTTC
cdr3_aa: CASSFPGEAYEQYF

j_call: TRBJ2-1
d_call: TRBD2
clone_size: -
v_call: TRBV5-1
cdr3_nt: TGCGCCAGCAGCGACCCGCTAGCGGGAGGGCCCTACAATGAGCAGTTCTTC
cdr3_aa: CASSDPLAGGPYNEQFF

j_call: TRBJ2-2
d_call: TRBD1
clone_size: -
v_call: TRBV7-8
cdr3_nt: TGTGCCAGCAGTACCCGGACAGGCTACACCGGGGAGCTGTTTTTT
cdr3_aa: CASSTRTGYTGELFF

j_call: TRBJ1-2
d_call: TRBD1
clone_size: -
v_call: TRBV28
cdr3_nt: TGTGCCTCGGGGGACAGGGTTAATGGCTACACCTTC
cdr3_aa: CASGDRVNGYTF

j_call: TRBJ1-1
d_call: -
clone_size: -
v_call: TRBV6-1
cdr3_nt: TGTGCCAGCAGTGAAGTTAGCAGGAACACTGAAGCTTTCTTT
cdr3_aa: CASSEVSRNTEAFF

j_call: TRBJ2-7
d_call: TRBD2
clone_size: -
v_call: TRBV4-1
cdr3_nt: TGCGCCAGCAGCCTCGAGCCCGAATCTACCGGGACTATCTACGAGCAGTACTTC
cdr3_aa: CASSLEPESTGTIYEQYF

j_call: TRBJ2-1
d_call: -
clone_size: -
v_call: TRBV27
cdr3_nt: TGTGCCAGCAGTCTACTAAACAATGAGCAGTTCTTC
cdr3_aa: CASSLLNNEQFF

j_call: TRBJ2-1
d_call: TRBD2
clone_size: -
v_call: TRBV19
cdr3_nt: TGTGCCAGTATGGGGGGGTTACATGAGCAGTTCTTC
cdr3_aa: CASMGGLHEQFF

j_call: TRBJ2-3
d_call: TRBD2
clone_size: -
v_call: TRBV29-1
cdr3_nt: TGCAGCGTTGCCATAGCGGGAGGGTACACAGATACGCAGTATTTT
cdr3_aa: CSVAIAGGYTDTQYF

j_call: TRBJ1-2
d_call: -
clone_size: -
v_call: TRBV24-1
cdr3_nt: TGTGCCACCAGTGATCCAAAAGGACAGTTGGGATATGGCTACACCTTC
cdr3_aa: CATSDPKGQLGYGYTF

j_call: TRBJ1-4
d_call: TRBD1
clone_size: -
v_call: TRBV18
cdr3_nt: TGTGCCAGCTCACCCGTTCGACAGGGCGGCGAAAAACTGTTTTTT
cdr3_aa: CASSPVRQGGEKLFF

j_call: TRBJ2-3
d_call: -
clone_size: -
v_call: TRBV12-3/TRBV12-4
cdr3_nt: TGTGCCAGCAGTTTAGATGGGGCGGATACGCAGTATTTT
cdr3_aa: CASSLDGADTQYF

j_call: TRBJ2-7
d_call: TRBD1
clone_size: -
v_call: TRBV27
cdr3_nt: TGTGCCAGCAGTGCCGCCGGGACAGGGATCTACGAGCAGTACTTC
cdr3_aa: CASSAAGTGIYEQYF

j_call: TRBJ1-1
d_call: -
clone_size: -
v_call: TRBV18
cdr3_nt: TGTGCCAGCTCAACAGGAACAGCGGAAGCTTTCTTT
cdr3_aa: CASSTGTAEAFF

j_call: TRBJ1-1
d_call: -
clone_size: -
v_call: TRBV11-2
cdr3_nt: TGTGCCAGCAGCTACCTTAGCCAGGGCCGTTCAGCTTTCTTT
cdr3_aa: CASSYLSQGRSAFF

j_call: TRBJ1-5
d_call: TRBD1
clone_size: -
v_call: TRBV4-1
cdr3_nt: TGCGCCAGCAGCCAAGATCGCGGGACAGCGGACTATAGCAATCAGCCCCAGCATTTT
cdr3_aa: CASSQDRGTADYSNQPQHF

j_call: TRBJ2-1
d_call: TRBD2
clone_size: -
v_call: TRBV28
cdr3_nt: TGTGCCAGCAGTCTCCCTTTAGCGGGAGCGGGTGAGCAGTTCTTC
cdr3_aa: CASSLPLAGAGEQFF

j_call: TRBJ1-5
d_call: TRBD1
clone_size: -
v_call: TRBV4-2
cdr3_nt: TGTGCCAGCAGCCAAACGGGACAGGGGGATAGCAATCAGCCCCAGCATTTT
cdr3_aa: CASSQTGQGDSNQPQHF

j_call: TRBJ2-2
d_call: -
clone_size: -
v_call: TRBV18
cdr3_nt: TGTGCCAGCTCCGGTGGCGGCACGAACACCGGGGAGCTGTTTTTT
cdr3_aa: CASSGGGTNTGELFF

j_call: TRBJ1-1
d_call: -
clone_size: -
v_call: TRBV18
cdr3_nt: TGTGCCAGCTCACCTATCGTTGCGGAGAACACTGAAGCTTTCTTT
cdr3_aa: CASSPIVAENTEAFF

j_call: TRBJ2-7
d_call: TRBD1
clone_size: -
v_call: TRBV28
cdr3_nt: TGTGCCAGCAGACTGACAGGGTTGGAGCAGTACTTC
cdr3_aa: CASRLTGLEQYF

j_call: TRBJ1-2
d_call: TRBD1
clone_size: -
v_call: TRBV5-1
cdr3_nt: TGCGCCAGCAGCCGTTTAGGACAGGGAGGAGATGGCTACACCTTC
cdr3_aa: CASSRLGQGGDGYTF

j_call: TRBJ2-1
d_call: -
clone_size: once
v_call: TRBV5-6
cdr3_nt: TGTGCCAGCAGCTTGATGAGTTCGGCCGGGGGCTACAATGAGCAGTTCTTC
cdr3_aa: CASSLMSSAGGYNEQFF

j_call: TRBJ2-4
d_call: -
clone_size: -
v_call: TRBV6-6
cdr3_nt: TGTGCCAGCAGTTACTCGAGGCTAGACATTCAGTACTTC
cdr3_aa: CASSYSRLDIQYF

j_call: TRBJ2-5
d_call: -
clone_size: -
v_call: TRBV25-1
cdr3_nt: TGTGCCAGCAGTCCTCTTGGGACATTCCAAGAGACCCAGTACTTC
cdr3_aa: CASSPLGTFQETQYF

j_call: TRBJ1-2
d_call: -
clone_size: -
v_call: TRBV6-5
cdr3_nt: TGTGCCAGCACTGCGCAGGGAGGCGGCTATGGCTACACCTTC
cdr3_aa: CASTAQGGGYGYTF

j_call: TRBJ1-3
d_call: -
clone_size: -
v_call: TRBV6-6
cdr3_nt: TGTGCCAGCAGTTACCTCAAGGACAACTCAAACACCATATATTTT
cdr3_aa: CASSYLKDNSNTIYF

j_call: TRBJ2-2
d_call: TRBD1
clone_size: -
v_call: TRBV24-1
cdr3_nt: TGTGCCACCAGTGAACCTACAGGGGACACCGGGGAGCTGTTTTTT
cdr3_aa: CATSEPTGDTGELFF

j_call: TRBJ2-3
d_call: TRBD2
clone_size: -
v_call: TRBV18
cdr3_nt: TGTGCCAGCTCACCACCGCGTAGCGGGAGAACAGATACGCAGTATTTT
cdr3_aa: CASSPPRSGRTDTQYF

j_call: TRBJ2-7
d_call: -
clone_size: -
v_call: TRBV6-1
cdr3_nt: TGTGCCAGCAGTGAATTTTCTCTTCGTCTGTCCGAGCAGTACTTC
cdr3_aa: CASSEFSLRLSEQYF

j_call: TRBJ1-2
d_call: -
clone_size: -
v_call: TRBV6-5
cdr3_nt: TGTGCCAGCACACGTGGCGGTGGTGGCTACACCTTC
cdr3_aa: CASTRGGGGYTF

j_call: TRBJ2-1
d_call: -
clone_size: few
v_call: TRBV6-6
cdr3_nt: TGTGCCAGCAGTCCCTCTTCGGGGAAAAGGAATGGGAATGAGCAGTTCTTC
cdr3_aa: CASSPSSGKRNGNEQFF

j_call: TRBJ2-3
d_call: TRBD2
clone_size: -
v_call: TRBV2
cdr3_nt: TGTGCCAGCAATTCCCTAGCGGGAGCCGGCACAGATACGCAGTATTTT
cdr3_aa: CASNSLAGAGTDTQYF

j_call: TRBJ1-5
d_call: -
clone_size: -
v_call: TRBV6-6
cdr3_nt: TGTGCCAGCAGAACAGGGAATGTCAATCAGCCCCAGCATTTT
cdr3_aa: CASRTGNVNQPQHF